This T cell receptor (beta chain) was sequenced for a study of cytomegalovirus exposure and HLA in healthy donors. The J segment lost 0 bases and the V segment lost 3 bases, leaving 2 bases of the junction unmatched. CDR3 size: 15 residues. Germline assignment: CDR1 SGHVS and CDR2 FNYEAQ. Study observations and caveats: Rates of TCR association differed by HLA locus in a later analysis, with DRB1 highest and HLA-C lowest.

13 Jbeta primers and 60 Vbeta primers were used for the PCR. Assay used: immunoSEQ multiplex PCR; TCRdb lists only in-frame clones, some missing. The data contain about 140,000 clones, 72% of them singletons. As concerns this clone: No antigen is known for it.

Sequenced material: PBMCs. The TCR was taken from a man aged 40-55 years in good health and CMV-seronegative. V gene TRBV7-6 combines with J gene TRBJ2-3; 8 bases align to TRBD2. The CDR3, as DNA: TGTGCCAGCAGCTTTAGCGGGACCAGCACAGATACGCAGTATTTT. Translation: CASSFSGTSTDTQYF.